This T cell receptor (beta chain) derives from a study of blood T cell repertoires in COVID-19. V dropped 11 bases and J dropped 0 bases, with 11 bases sitting between them. From germline, CDR1 is LNHDA and CDR2 SQIVND (reference sequence). The CDR3 has 14 amino acids. Sequenced by immunoSEQ multiplex PCR; TCRdb stores in-frame clones only, minus some. The sample contains some 500,000 clones, more than 75% of which appear only once. Sequencing was carried out using PBMCs or T cells enriched from blood (not recorded which). This clonotype was obtained from a woman in her 40s who had recovered from COVID-19. The rearrangement links TRBV19 to TRBJ2-6; D is unclear. CDR3 in DNA: TGTGCCTCGGCGGAATTCTCTGGGGCCAACGTCCTGACTTTC. It encodes CASAEFSGANVLTF. Looking up the rest from reference TRBV19 and TRBJ2-6 gives the full variable domain: DGGITQSPKYLFRKEGQNVTLSCEQNLNHDAMYWYRQDPGQGLRLIYYSQIVNDFQKGDIAEGYSVSREKKESFPLTVTSAQKNPTAFYLCASAEFSGANVLTFGAGSRLTVL.